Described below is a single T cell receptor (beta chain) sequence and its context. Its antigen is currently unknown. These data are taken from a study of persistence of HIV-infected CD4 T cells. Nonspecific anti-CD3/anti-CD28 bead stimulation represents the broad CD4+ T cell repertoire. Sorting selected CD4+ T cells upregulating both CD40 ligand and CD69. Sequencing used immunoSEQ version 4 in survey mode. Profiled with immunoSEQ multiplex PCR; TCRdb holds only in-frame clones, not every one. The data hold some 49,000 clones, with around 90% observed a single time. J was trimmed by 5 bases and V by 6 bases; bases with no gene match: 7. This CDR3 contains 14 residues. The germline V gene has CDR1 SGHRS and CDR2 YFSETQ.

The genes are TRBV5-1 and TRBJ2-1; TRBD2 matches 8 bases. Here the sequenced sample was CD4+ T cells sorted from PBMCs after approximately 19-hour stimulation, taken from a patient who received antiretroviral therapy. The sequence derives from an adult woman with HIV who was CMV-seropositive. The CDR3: CASTLSGSNNEQFF. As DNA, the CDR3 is TGCGCCAGCACTCTGAGCGGGAGCAACAATGAGCAGTTCTTC.